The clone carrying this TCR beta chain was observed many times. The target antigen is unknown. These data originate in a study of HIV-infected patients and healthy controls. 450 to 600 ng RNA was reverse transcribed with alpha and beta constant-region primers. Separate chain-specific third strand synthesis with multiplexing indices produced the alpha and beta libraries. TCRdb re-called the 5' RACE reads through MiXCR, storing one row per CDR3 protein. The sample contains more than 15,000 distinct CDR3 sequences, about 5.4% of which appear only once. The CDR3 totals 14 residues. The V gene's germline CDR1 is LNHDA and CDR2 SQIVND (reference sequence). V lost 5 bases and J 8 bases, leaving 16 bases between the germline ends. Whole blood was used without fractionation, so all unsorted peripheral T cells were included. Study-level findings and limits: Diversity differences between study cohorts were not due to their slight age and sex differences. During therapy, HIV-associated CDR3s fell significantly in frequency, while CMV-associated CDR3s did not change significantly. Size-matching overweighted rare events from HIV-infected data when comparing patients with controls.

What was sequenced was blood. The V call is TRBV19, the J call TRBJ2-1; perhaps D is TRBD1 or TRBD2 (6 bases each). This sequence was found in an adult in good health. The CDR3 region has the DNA TGTGCCAGTAGTGGGTCGGGGGCCTCCGATGAGCAGTTCTTC. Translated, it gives CASSGSGASDEQFF.